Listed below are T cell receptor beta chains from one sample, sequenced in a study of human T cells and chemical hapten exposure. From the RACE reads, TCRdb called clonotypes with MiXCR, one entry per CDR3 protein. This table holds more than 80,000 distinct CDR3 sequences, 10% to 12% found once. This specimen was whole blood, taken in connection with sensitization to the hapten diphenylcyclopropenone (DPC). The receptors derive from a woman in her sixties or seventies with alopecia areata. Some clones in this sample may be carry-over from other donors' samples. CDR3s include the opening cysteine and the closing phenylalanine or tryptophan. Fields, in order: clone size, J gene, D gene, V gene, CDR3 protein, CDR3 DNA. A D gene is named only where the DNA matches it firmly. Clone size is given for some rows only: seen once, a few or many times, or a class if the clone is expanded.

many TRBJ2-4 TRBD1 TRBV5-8 CASSDPGGGNIQYF TGTGCCAGCAGCGACCCAGGGGGTGGGAACATTCAGTACTTC
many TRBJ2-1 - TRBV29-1 CSGGHGSYNEQFF TGCAGCGGTGGACATGGGTCCTACAATGAGCAGTTCTTC
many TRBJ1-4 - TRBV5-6 CASSLGGHRGEKLFF TGTGCCAGCAGCCTTGGTGGCCATCGGGGTGAAAAACTGTTTTTT
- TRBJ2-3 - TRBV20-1 CSAIPGAGTQYF TGCAGTGCTATCCCCGGCGCTGGGACGCAGTATTTT
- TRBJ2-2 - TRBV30 CAWSKGLGTGELFF TGTGCCTGGAGTAAGGGGCTGGGAACCGGGGAGCTGTTTTTT
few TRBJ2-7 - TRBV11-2 CASSSQGITYEQYF TGTGCCAGCAGTTCACAGGGAATTACCTACGAGCAGTACTTC
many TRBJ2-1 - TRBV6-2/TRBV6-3 CASSGSSSYNEQFF TGTGCCAGCAGTGGCAGCAGCTCCTACAATGAGCAGTTCTTC
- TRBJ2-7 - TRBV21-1 CASSKNRTSREQYF TGTGCCAGCAGCAAAAACCGGACTAGCCGCGAGCAGTACTTC
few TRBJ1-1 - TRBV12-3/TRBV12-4 CASSFRQGSNTEAFF TGTGCCAGCAGTTTCCGGCAAGGCTCGAACACTGAAGCTTTCTTT
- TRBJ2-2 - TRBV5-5 CASSRRTQNTGELFF TGTGCCAGCAGCCGCCGGACACAAAACACCGGGGAGCTGTTTTTT
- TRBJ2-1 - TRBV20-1 CSAISPIRGEQFF TGCAGTGCTATATCCCCAATCCGGGGTGAGCAGTTCTTC
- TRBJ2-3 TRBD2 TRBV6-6 CASRLTSGTDTQYF TGTGCCAGCAGGCTTACTAGCGGCACAGATACGCAGTATTTT
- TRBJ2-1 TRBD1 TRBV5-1 CASSLGDSHNEQFF TGCGCCAGCAGCTTGGGGGACAGTCACAATGAGCAGTTCTTC
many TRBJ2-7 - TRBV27 CASSRWRPYEQYF TGTGCCAGCAGCCGATGGAGGCCCTACGAGCAGTACTTC
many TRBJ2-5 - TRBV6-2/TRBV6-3 CASSNTQETQYF TGTGCCAGCAGTAACACTCAAGAGACCCAGTACTTC
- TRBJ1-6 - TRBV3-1 CASSQGQENSPLHF TGTGCCAGCAGCCAAGGACAGGAGAATTCACCCCTCCACTTT
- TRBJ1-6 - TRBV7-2 CASSSLIPPLHF TGTGCCAGCAGCTCCCTAATCCCACCCCTCCACTTT
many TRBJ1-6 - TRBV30 CAWSVGGLNNSPLHF TGTGCCTGGAGTGTAGGAGGCCTCAATAATTCACCCCTCCACTTT
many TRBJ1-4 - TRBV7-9 CASSLSQTNEKLFF TGTGCCAGCAGCTTGAGTCAGACTAATGAAAAACTGTTTTTT
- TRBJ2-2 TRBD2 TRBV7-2 CASSLNGGGAPAGELFF TGTGCCAGCAGCTTAAACGGCGGGGGGGCCCCGGCCGGGGAGCTGTTTTTT
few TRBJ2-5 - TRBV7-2 CASSLGGVQETQYF TGTGCCAGCAGCTTAGGAGGGGTCCAAGAGACCCAGTACTTC
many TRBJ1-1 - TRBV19 CASRITDTTPEAFF TGTGCCAGTAGGATAACGGACACCACACCTGAAGCTTTCTTT
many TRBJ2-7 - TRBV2 CASSDGTYEQYF TGTGCCAGCAGTGATGGGACCTACGAGCAGTACTTC
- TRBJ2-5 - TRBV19 CASSQSTQETQYF TGTGCCAGTAGCCAGAGTACACAAGAGACCCAGTACTTC
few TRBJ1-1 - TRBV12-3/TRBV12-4 CASSTPLVRTNTEAFF TGTGCCAGCAGCACCCCGCTGGTACGGACGAACACTGAAGCTTTCTTT
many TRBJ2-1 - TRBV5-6 CASSLKGAGRGEQFF TGTGCCAGCAGCTTAAAGGGGGCCGGGAGAGGTGAGCAGTTCTTC
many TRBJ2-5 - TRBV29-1 CSVAKSQETQYF TGCAGCGTTGCTAAGTCACAAGAGACCCAGTACTTC
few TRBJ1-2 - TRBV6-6 CASSRRLSENGYTF TGTGCCAGCAGTCGCCGTTTGTCCGAAAATGGCTACACCTTC
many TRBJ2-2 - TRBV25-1 CASSEQGPGELFF TGTGCCAGCAGTGAACAGGGACCCGGGGAGCTGTTTTTT
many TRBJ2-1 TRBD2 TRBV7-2 CASSLARAGGWNEQFF TGTGCCAGCAGCTTAGCAAGGGCGGGGGGATGGAATGAGCAGTTCTTC
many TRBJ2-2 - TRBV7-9 CASSLWGRNTGELFF TGTGCCAGCAGCTTATGGGGAAGAAACACCGGGGAGCTGTTTTTT
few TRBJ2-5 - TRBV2 CASSTPTGQETQYF TGTGCCAGCAGTACCCCAACAGGGCAAGAGACCCAGTACTTC
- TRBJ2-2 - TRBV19 CASTPYTGELFF TGTGCCAGTACCCCATACACCGGGGAGCTGTTTTTT
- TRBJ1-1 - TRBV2 CAGAWLTEAFF TGTGCCGGGGCGTGGCTTACTGAAGCTTTCTTT
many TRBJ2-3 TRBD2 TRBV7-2 CASSFSGGNADTQYF TGTGCCAGCAGCTTTAGCGGGGGTAATGCAGATACGCAGTATTTT
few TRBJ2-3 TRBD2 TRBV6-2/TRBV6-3 CASTRGLAEPPSTDTQYF TGTGCCAGCACCCGGGGACTAGCGGAGCCACCTAGCACAGATACGCAGTATTTT
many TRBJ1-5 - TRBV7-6 CASSLAPGFSNQPQHF TGTGCCAGCAGCTTAGCGCCCGGGTTCAGCAATCAGCCCCAGCATTTT
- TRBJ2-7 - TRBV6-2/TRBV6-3 CASSYSAYEQYF TGTGCCAGCAGTTATTCCGCCTACGAGCAGTACTTC
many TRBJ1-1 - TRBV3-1 CASSQGRNTEAFF TGTGCCAGCAGCCAAGGGCGGAACACTGAAGCTTTCTTT
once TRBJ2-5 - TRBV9 CASSPGETETQYF TGTGCCAGCAGCCCCGGGGAGACGGAGACCCAGTACTTC
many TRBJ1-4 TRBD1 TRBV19 CASLDRDRGIFGPNEKLFF TGTGCCAGTCTTGATAGGGACAGGGGTATTTTCGGGCCTAATGAAAAACTGTTTTTT
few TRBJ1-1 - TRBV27 CASSFSPFPNTEAFF TGTGCCAGCAGTTTCTCCCCCTTCCCGAACACTGAAGCTTTCTTT
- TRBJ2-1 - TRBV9 CASSVTGRYSNEQFF TGTGCCAGCAGCGTAACCGGAAGGTACAGCAATGAGCAGTTCTTC
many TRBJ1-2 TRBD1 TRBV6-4 CASSKDRGSGYTF TGTGCCAGCAGTAAGGACAGGGGAAGTGGCTACACCTTC
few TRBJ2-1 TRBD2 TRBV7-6 CASSSELGLAGGNEQFF TGTGCCAGCAGCTCCGAACTGGGACTAGCGGGGGGGAATGAGCAGTTCTTC
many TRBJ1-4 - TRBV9 CASSVRTGPNEKLFF TGTGCCAGCAGCGTACGGACGGGTCCTAATGAAAAACTGTTTTTT
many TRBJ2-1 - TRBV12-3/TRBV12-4 CASSPQREQFF TGTGCCAGCAGTCCCCAGAGGGAGCAGTTCTTC
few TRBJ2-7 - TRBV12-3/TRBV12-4 CASSLGPAEQYF TGTGCCAGCAGTTTAGGGCCGGCCGAGCAGTACTTC
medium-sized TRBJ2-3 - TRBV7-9 CASSHRSDPSTDTQYF TGTGCCAGCAGCCACAGGTCCGACCCTAGCACAGATACGCAGTATTTT
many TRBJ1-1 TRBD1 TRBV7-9 CASSWTGDTEAFF TGTGCCAGCAGCTGGACAGGGGACACTGAAGCTTTCTTT
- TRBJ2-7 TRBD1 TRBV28 CASMRGQGYEQYF TGTGCCAGCATGAGGGGACAGGGCTACGAGCAGTACTTC
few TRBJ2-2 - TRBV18 CASLEGSGTGELFF TGTGCCAGCTTGGAGGGATCGGGCACCGGGGAGCTGTTTTTT
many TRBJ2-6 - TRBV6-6 CASKTPSGANVLTF TGTGCCAGCAAGACTCCATCTGGGGCCAACGTCCTGACTTTC
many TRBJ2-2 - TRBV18 CASSPLQGQVRGAGELFF TGTGCCAGCTCACCACTTCAGGGACAAGTTCGTGGAGCCGGGGAGCTGTTTTTT
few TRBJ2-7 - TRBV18 CASSPGGRSSYEQYF TGTGCCAGCTCACCCGGGGGGCGTAGCTCCTACGAGCAGTACTTC
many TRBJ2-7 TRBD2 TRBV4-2 CASSQVSWKRGSYEQYF TGTGCCAGCAGCCAAGTTAGTTGGAAGCGGGGTAGCTACGAGCAGTACTTC
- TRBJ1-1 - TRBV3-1 CASRGSGGLFF TGTGCCAGCCGGGGATCGGGCGGGCTTTTCTTT
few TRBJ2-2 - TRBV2 CASSVTRWTGELFF TGTGCCAGCAGTGTTACGAGATGGACCGGGGAGCTGTTTTTT